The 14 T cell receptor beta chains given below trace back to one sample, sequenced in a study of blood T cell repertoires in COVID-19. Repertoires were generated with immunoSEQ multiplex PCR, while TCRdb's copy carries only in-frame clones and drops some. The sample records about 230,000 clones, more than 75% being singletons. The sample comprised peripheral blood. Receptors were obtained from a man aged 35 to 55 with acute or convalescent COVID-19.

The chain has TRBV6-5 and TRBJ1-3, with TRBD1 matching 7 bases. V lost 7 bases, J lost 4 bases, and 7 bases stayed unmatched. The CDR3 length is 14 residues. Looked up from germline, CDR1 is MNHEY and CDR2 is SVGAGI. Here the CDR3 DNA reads TGTGCCAGCACCCGACAGGGCTCCGGAAACACCATATATTTT. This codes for CASTRQGSGNTIYF.

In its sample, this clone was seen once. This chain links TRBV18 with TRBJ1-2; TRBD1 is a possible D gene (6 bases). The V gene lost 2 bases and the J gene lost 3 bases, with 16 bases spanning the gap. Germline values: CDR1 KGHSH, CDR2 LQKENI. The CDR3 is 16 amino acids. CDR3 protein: CASSPITMRQDYGYTF. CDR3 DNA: TGTGCCAGCTCACCAATCACGATGAGACAGGACTATGGCTACACCTTC.

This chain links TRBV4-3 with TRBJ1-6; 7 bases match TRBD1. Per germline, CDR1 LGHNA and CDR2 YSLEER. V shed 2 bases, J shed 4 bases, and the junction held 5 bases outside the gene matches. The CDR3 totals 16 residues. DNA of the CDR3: TGCGCCAGCAGCCAATCTAACAGGGGTTATAATTCACCCCTCCACTTT. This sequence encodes CASSQSNRGYNSPLHF.

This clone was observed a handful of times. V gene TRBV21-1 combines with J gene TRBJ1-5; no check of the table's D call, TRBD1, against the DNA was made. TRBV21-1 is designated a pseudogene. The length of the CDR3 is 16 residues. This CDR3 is CASSKEAGGFYQPQHF. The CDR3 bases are TGTGCCAGCAGCAAAGAGGCAGGGGGCTTTTATCAGCCCCAGCATTTT.

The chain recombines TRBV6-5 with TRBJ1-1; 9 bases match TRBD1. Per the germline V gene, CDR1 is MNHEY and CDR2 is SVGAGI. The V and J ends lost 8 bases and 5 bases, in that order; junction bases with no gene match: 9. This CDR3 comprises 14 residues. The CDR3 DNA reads TGTGCCAGCTCTGGGACAGGGACGGGGACTGAAGCTTTCTTT. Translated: CASSGTGTGTEAFF.

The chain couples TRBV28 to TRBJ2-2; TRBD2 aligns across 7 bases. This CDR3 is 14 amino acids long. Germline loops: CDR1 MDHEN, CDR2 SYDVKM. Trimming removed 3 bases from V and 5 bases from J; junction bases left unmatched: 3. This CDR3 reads CASSFQGGTGELFF. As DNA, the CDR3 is TGTGCCAGCAGTTTTCAGGGAGGGACCGGGGAGCTGTTTTTT.

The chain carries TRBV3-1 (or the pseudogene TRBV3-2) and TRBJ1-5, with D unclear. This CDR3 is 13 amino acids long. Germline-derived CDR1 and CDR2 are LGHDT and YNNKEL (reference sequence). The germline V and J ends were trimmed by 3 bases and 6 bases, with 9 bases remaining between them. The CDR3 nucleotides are TGTGCCAGCAGCCACATGGGAGCTCAGCCCCAGCATTTT. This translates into CASSHMGAQPQHF.

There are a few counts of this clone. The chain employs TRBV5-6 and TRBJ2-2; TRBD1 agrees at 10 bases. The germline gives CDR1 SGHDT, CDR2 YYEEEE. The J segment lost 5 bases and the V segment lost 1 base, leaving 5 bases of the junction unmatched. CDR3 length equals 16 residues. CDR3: CASSLRDRGPTGELFF. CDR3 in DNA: TGTGCCAGCAGCTTGCGGGACAGGGGACCTACCGGGGAGCTGTTTTTT.

The CDR3 nucleotides are TGTGCCAGTAGTACAAAATCGGGACTTAATCAGCCCCAGCATTTT. It specifies CASSTKSGLNQPQHF. The V call is TRBV19, the J call TRBJ1-5, with D possibly being TRBD1 (5 bases). Trimming pared 4 bases from V and 4 bases from J, leaving 14 bases between. Germline V lookup: CDR1 LNHDA, CDR2 SQIVND (reference sequence). This CDR3 spans 15 amino acids.

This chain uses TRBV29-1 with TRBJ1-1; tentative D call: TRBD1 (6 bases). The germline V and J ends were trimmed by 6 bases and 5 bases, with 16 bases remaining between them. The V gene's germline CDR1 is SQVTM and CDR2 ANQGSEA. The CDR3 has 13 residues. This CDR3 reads CSVDPQGLTEAFF. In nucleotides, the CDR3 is TGCAGCGTGGACCCACAGGGTCTAACTGAAGCTTTCTTT.

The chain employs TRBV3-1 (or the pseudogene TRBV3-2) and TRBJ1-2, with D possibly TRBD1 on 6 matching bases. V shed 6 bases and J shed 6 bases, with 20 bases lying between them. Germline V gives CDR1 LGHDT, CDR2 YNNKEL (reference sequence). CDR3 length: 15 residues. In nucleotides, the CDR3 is TGTGCCAGCAGACAGTCCCTATGGGCAGGGGATGGCTACACCTTC. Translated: CASRQSLWAGDGYTF.

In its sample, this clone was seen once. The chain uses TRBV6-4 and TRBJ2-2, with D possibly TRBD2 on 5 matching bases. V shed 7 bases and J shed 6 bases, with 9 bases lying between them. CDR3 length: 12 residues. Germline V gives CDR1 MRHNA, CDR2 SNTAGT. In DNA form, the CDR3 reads TGTGCCAGCATGGACTGGGCCGGGGAGCTGTTTTTT. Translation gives CASMDWAGELFF.

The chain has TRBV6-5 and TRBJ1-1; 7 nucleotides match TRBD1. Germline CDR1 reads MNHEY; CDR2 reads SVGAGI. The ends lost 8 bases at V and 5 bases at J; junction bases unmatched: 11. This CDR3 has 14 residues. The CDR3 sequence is CASGNRGKGTEAFF. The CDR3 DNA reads TGTGCCAGCGGAAACAGGGGAAAGGGTACTGAAGCTTTCTTT.

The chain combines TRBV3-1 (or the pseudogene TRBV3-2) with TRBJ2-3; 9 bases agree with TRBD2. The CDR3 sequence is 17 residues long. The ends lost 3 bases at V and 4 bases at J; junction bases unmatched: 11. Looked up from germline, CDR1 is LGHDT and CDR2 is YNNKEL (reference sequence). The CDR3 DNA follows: TGTGCCAGCAGCCAGAGATTAGCGGGGGTTTCCCCAGATACGCAGTATTTT. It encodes CASSQRLAGVSPDTQYF.